This passage covers 23 T cell receptor beta chains from one sample sequenced in a study of patients and donors after allogeneic stem cell transplantation. Via MiXCR, TCRdb re-called the RT-PCR reads, giving one row per CDR3 protein. The table has roughly 960,000 distinct CDR3 sequences, under 20% seen once. Sequencing used blood, either unsorted or a sorted T cell fraction (not recorded which). Receptors were obtained from a human donor who was either an allogeneic HSCT recipient or a stem cell or donor lymphocyte infusion donor (not recorded which). It is not recorded whose cells these are; they may come from a transplant donor.

The chain carries TRBV6-5 and TRBJ2-1; D uncertain. Germline CDR1 MNHEY, CDR2 SVGAGI. Trimming stripped 0 bases from V and 9 bases from J, with 15 bases between. CDR3 length equals 15 residues. CDR3 DNA sequence: TGTGCCAGCAGTTACTCGACCCGGTTATACTCTGAGCAGTTCTTC. Protein: CASSYSTRLYSEQFF.

This clonotype was counted many times. The rearrangement links TRBV12-3 or TRBV12-4 to TRBJ2-3; 9 bases are a match to TRBD2. The ends lost 6 bases at V and 3 bases at J; junction bases unmatched: 13. CDR3 length equals 17 residues. The DNA of the CDR3 is TGTGCCAGCAGCCCCCACAGCGGGGGGCTCCAAACAGATACGCAGTATTTT. Amino acid sequence: CASSPHSGGLQTDTQYF.

This clonotype appeared many times. The genes are TRBV10-3 and TRBJ2-7, with 9 nucleotides matching TRBD1. CDR1 and CDR2 (germline): ENHRY, SYGVKD. The V segment lost 5 bases and the J segment 7 bases; nucleotides outside the gene matches: 9. The CDR3 totals 14 residues. In DNA, the CDR3 is TGTGCCATCAGTCCGACAGGGGGAGTGGGAGAGCAGTACTTC. It codes for CAISPTGGVGEQYF.

This clonotype was detected many times. This rearrangement joins TRBV7-2 to TRBJ1-3; no definite D call. Germline assignment: CDR1 SGHTA and CDR2 FQGNSA. Trimming removed 0 bases at V and 2 bases at J, with 5 bases between. CDR3 size: 14 residues. The CDR3 DNA follows: TGTGCCAGCAGCTTAGCACGGGCTGGAAACACCATATATTTT. Encoded protein: CASSLARAGNTIYF.

In this sample, this clonotype turned up many times. The CDR3 spells CASGTVPWGEQYF. The CDR3 nucleotides are TGTGCCAGCGGGACAGTTCCTTGGGGCGAGCAGTACTTC. The chain joins TRBV14 to TRBJ2-7; 7 nucleotides match TRBD1. The germline V gene encodes CDR1 SGHDN and CDR2 FVKESK. J lost 6 bases, V lost 8 bases, and 10 bases had no gene match. The CDR3 is made up of 13 amino acids.

This clonotype has more than one count but fewer than ten. This chain connects TRBV20-1 to TRBJ1-2; D possibly corresponds to TRBD1 (5 bases). The CDR3 loop spans 13 amino acids. The germline V gene encodes CDR1 DFQATT and CDR2 SNEGSKA (reference sequence). With 3 bases removed from V and 4 bases from J, the gap between germline ends came to 12 bases. CDR3 DNA sequence: TGCAGTGCTAGGCCCCGGGGCCTCTATGGCTACACCTTC. It translates to CSARPRGLYGYTF.

This clonotype was counted a few times. A much bigger clone sits one base away, suggesting this may be a read error. The chain links TRBV12-3 or TRBV12-4 to TRBJ1-5, with TRBD1 matching 9 bases. The CDR3 is 14 amino acids. V shed 6 bases, J shed 4 bases, and the junction held 4 bases outside the gene matches. In nucleotides, the CDR3 is TGTGCCAGCAGGTACAGGGGGCGGAATCAGCCCCAGCATTTT. This gives the protein CASRYRGRNQPQHF.

This rearrangement joins TRBV2 to TRBJ2-3; no clear D. Germline CDR1 is SNHLY and CDR2 is FYNNEI. CDR3 length equals 16 residues. The germline V and J ends were trimmed by 4 bases and 2 bases, with 16 bases remaining between them. The CDR3 sequence: CASSVRMGKPTDTQYF. Written as DNA, the CDR3 is TGTGCCAGCAGTGTTCGGATGGGCAAACCCACAGATACGCAGTATTTT.

This clonotype was observed a few times. V is TRBV12-3 or TRBV12-4 and J is TRBJ2-1; no clear D. V was shortened by 4 bases and J by 7 bases, with 8 bases between the two germline ends. CDR3 length: 12 residues. Written as DNA, the CDR3 is TGTGCCAGCAGTTGGTGGGCAAATGAGCAGTTCTTC. Protein product: CASSWWANEQFF.

The rearrangement uses TRBV2 and TRBJ2-1; perhaps D is TRBD1 or TRBD2 (5 bases each). The CDR3 loop spans 16 amino acids. The V gene lost 4 bases and the J gene lost 10 bases, with 23 bases spanning the gap. Germline values: CDR1 SNHLY, CDR2 FYNNEI. The CDR3 is CASSVTGQLKASEQFF. In DNA form, the CDR3 reads TGTGCCAGCAGTGTTACGGGGCAGTTGAAGGCCTCGGAGCAGTTCTTC.

The chain is built from TRBV4-3 and TRBJ2-2, with 10 nucleotides matching TRBD1. After removal of 0 bases from V and 4 bases from J, the junction contained 2 bases not matched to a gene. Germline values: CDR1 LGHNA, CDR2 YSLEER. CDR3 length equals 16 residues. This CDR3 is CASSQDRTGGTGELFF. CDR3 sequence (DNA): TGCGCCAGCAGCCAAGATAGGACAGGGGGCACCGGGGAGCTGTTTTTT.

This clonotype occurred many times. The gene calls are TRBV4-3 and TRBJ2-1; the D is unclear. The germline gives CDR1 LGHNA, CDR2 YSLEER. This CDR3 is 16 amino acids long. With 0 bases removed from V and 2 bases from J, the gap between germline ends came to 11 bases. The CDR3 coding sequence is TGCGCCAGCAGCCAAGATCGGAGACTCACCTACAATGAGCAGTTCTTC. It is translated as CASSQDRRLTYNEQFF.

Only a few counts were recorded for this clonotype. This chain connects TRBV21-1 to TRBJ2-3; the table's D call, TRBD1, was not checked against the DNA. TRBV21-1 is given as a pseudogene. CDR3 length equals 16 residues. CDR3 protein: CASIGGISPSTDTQYF. CDR3 in DNA: TGTGCCAGCATAGGGGGAATTAGTCCTAGCACAGATACGCAGTATTTT.

The rearrangement uses TRBV28 and TRBJ1-5, with D possibly being TRBD1 (6 bases). The V gene lost 10 bases and the J gene lost 4 bases, with 14 bases spanning the gap. Germline CDR1 MDHEN, CDR2 SYDVKM. CDR3 length equals 13 residues. The CDR3 protein is CAIQQGLNQPQHF. DNA of the CDR3: TGTGCCATTCAACAGGGACTAAATCAGCCCCAGCATTTT.

The rearrangement links TRBV6-2 or TRBV6-3 to TRBJ1-2, with D unresolved. V dropped 5 bases and J dropped 8 bases, with 18 bases sitting between them. This CDR3 comprises 14 residues. The germline V gene has CDR1 MNHEY and CDR2 SVGEGT. This CDR3 is CASSTGLPTRGYTF. As DNA, the CDR3 is TGTGCCAGCAGTACGGGCCTCCCTACAAGGGGCTACACCTTC.

The chain links TRBV7-9 to TRBJ1-1, with 10 bases lining up with TRBD1. The CDR3 contains 12 residues. The germline V gene encodes CDR1 SEHNR and CDR2 FQNEAQ (reference sequence). The CDR3, as DNA: TGTGCGGCGACAGGGGGCAGGACTGAAGCTTTCTTT. Protein product: CAATGGRTEAFF.

V and J are TRBV6-2 or TRBV6-3 and TRBJ2-1; D is uncertain. V shed 1 base and J shed 4 bases, with 5 bases lying between them. In germline, CDR1 is MNHEY, CDR2 SVGEGT. This CDR3 has 13 residues. The CDR3 nucleotides are TGTGCCAGCAGTTACTTTCGATACAATGAGCAGTTCTTC. It encodes CASSYFRYNEQFF.

This clonotype was picked up many times. The chain combines TRBV3-1 with TRBJ2-7; no firm D call. Germline V gene lookup returns CDR1 LGHDT and CDR2 YNNKEL (reference sequence). The ends were cut back, 1 base at V and 6 bases at J, with 4 bases in the middle. The CDR3 length is 11 residues. CDR3 sequence reads: CASSQGLEQYF. In DNA form, the CDR3 reads TGTGCCAGCAGCCAAGGTCTCGAGCAGTACTTC.

The chain couples TRBV20-1 to TRBJ1-1, with 7 bases aligning to TRBD1. Germline V gene lookup returns CDR1 DFQATT and CDR2 SNEGSKA (reference sequence). V trimming: 0 bases; J trimming: 4 bases; junction bases outside the gene matches: 5. The CDR3 has 14 amino acids. CDR3 sequence: CSARDRQGFTEAFF. The DNA of the CDR3 is TGCAGTGCTAGAGATAGACAGGGTTTCACTGAAGCTTTCTTT.

This clonotype was counted a few times. The J gene is TRBJ2-5, the V gene TRBV7-9, with D perhaps matching TRBD1 (5 bases). This CDR3 has 14 amino acids. The germline gives CDR1 SEHNR, CDR2 FQNEAQ (reference sequence). Between the trimmed V and J ends, which lost 2 bases and 3 bases, there was a span of 10 bases. The CDR3 region is CASSLSSREETQYF. The CDR3 bases are TGTGCCAGCAGCTTAAGTTCCAGGGAAGAGACCCAGTACTTC.

This clonotype occurred a few times. The chain employs TRBV6-5 and TRBJ2-5, with 7 nucleotides matching TRBD2. Germline CDR1 and CDR2: MNHEY and SVGAGI. Trimming at V came to 0 bases and at J to 1 base, leaving 5 bases not matched to a gene. The CDR3 loop spans 16 amino acids. The chain's CDR3 is CASSYSGGKGQETQYF. Written as DNA, the CDR3 is TGTGCCAGCAGTTACTCGGGAGGGAAGGGCCAAGAGACCCAGTACTTC.

The genes are TRBV7-8 and TRBJ2-7; TRBD1 agrees at 8 bases. With 3 bases clipped from V and 2 bases from J, the junction kept 9 bases outside the gene matches. CDR3 length equals 16 residues. CDR1 SGHVS and CDR2 FQNEAQ come from the germline V gene. The CDR3 protein is CASSFPSDREAYEQYF. The CDR3 bases are TGTGCCAGCAGCTTCCCATCGGACAGGGAAGCCTACGAGCAGTACTTC. The complete variable domain, with remaining parts taken from reference TRBV7-8 and TRBJ2-7, reads GAGVSQSPRYKVAKRGQDVALRCDPISGHVSLFWYQQALGQGPEFLTYFQNEAQLDKSGLPSDRFFAERPEGSVSTLKIQRTQQEDSAVYLCASSFPSDREAYEQYFGPGTRLTVT.

This clonotype was seen ten or more times. The chain is built from TRBV12-3 or TRBV12-4 and TRBJ1-1, with 7 bases lining up with TRBD1. The CDR3 consists of 14 residues. V was pared by 1 base and J by 4 bases, with 3 bases of the junction left unmatched. In DNA, the CDR3 is TGTGCCAGCAGTTTAGGACAGGGATCCACTGAAGCTTTCTTT. This codes for CASSLGQGSTEAFF.